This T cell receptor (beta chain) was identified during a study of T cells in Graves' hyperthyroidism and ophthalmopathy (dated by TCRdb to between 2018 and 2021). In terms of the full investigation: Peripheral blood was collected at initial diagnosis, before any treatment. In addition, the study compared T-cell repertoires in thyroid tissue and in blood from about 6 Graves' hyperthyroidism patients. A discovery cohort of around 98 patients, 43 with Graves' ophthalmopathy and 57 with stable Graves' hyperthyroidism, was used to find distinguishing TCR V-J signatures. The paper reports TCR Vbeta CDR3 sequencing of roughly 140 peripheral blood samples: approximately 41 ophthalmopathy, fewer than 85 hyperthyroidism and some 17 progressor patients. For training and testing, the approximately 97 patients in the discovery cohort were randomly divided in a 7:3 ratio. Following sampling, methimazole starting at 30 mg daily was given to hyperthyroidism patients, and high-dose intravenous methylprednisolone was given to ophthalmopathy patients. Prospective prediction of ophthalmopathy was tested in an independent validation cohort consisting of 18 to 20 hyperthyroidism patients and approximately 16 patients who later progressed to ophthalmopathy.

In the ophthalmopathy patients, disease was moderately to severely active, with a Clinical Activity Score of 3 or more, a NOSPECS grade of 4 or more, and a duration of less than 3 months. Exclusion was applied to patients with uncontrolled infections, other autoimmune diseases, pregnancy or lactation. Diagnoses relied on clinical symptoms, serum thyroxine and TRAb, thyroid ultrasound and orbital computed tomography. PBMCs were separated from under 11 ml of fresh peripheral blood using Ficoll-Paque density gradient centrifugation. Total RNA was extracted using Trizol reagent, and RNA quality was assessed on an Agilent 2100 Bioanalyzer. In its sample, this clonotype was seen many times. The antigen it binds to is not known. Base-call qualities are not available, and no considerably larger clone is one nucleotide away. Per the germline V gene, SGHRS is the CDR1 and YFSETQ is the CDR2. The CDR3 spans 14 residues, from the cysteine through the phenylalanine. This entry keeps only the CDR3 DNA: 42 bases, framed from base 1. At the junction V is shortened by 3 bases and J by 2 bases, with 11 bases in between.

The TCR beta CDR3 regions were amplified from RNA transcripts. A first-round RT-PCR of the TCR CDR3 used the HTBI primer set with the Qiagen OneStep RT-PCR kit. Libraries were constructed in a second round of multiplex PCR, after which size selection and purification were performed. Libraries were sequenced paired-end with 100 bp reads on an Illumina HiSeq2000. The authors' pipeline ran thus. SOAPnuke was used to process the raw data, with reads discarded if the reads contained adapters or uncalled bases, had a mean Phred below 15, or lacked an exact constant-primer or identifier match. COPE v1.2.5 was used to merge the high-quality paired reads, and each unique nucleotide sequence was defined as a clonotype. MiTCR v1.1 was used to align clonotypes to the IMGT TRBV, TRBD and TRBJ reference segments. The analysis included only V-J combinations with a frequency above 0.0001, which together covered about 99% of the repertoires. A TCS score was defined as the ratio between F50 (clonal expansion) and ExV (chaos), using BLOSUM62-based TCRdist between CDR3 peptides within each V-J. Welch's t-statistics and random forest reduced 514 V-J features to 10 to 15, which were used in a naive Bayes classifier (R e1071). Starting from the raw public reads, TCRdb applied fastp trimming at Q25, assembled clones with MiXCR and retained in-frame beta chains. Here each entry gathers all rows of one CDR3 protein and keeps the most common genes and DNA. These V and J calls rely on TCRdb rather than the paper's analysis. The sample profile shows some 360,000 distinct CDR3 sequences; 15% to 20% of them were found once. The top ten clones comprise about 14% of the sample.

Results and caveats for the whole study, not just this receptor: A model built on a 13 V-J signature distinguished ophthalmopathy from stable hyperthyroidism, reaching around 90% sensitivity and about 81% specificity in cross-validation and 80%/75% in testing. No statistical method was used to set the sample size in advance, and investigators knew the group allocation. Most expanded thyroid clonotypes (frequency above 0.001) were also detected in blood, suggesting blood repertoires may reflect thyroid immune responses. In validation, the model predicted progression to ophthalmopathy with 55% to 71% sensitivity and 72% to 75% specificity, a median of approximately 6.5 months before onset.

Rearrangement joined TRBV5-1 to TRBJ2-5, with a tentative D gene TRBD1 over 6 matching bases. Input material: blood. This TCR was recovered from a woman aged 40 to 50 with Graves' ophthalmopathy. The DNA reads TGCGCCAGCAGCTCACAGGGAAGGCAAGAGACCCAGTACTTC. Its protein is CASSSQGRQETQYF.